This is a list of T cell receptor beta chains from one sample in a study of naive and memory T cell subsets. TCRdb reprocessed the 5' RACE reads with MiXCR, giving one entry per CDR3 protein. The sample has about 62,000 distinct CDR3 sequences; 8% are singletons. The receptors were sampled from a female donor in good health. CDR3s include the opening cysteine and the closing phenylalanine or tryptophan. The D gene is left open where the match is weak. Clone size is given for some rows only: seen once, a few or many times, or a class if the clone is expanded.

>-|-|TRBJ2-1|TRBV5-4
CASSLKGRPYNEQFF
TGTGCCAGCAGCTTGAAAGGGAGGCCCTACAATGAGCAGTTCTTC
>-|few|TRBJ2-5|TRBV5-1
CASSLAGGTEETQYF
TGCGCCAGCAGCTTGGCCGGCGGGACTGAAGAGACCCAGTACTTC
>TRBD1|many|TRBJ2-1|TRBV9
CASSSPQGALFIAHEQFF
TGTGCCAGCAGTTCCCCGCAGGGGGCGCTTTTCATTGCCCATGAGCAGTTCTTC
>TRBD1|many|TRBJ1-1|TRBV20-1
CSAQYRGTEAFF
TGCAGTGCCCAATACAGGGGCACTGAAGCTTTCTTT
>-|many|TRBJ2-1|TRBV6-5
CASRRGGGRVEQFF
TGTGCCAGCAGAAGAGGGGGGGGGCGGGTTGAGCAGTTCTTC
>-|many|TRBJ2-7|TRBV3-1
CASSRNHYEQYF
TGTGCCAGCAGCCGAAACCACTACGAGCAGTACTTC
>TRBD2|few|TRBJ2-5|TRBV6-5
CASRPRRLAGGPETQYF
TGTGCCAGCAGACCTAGAAGACTAGCGGGGGGGCCGGAGACCCAGTACTTC
>-|many|TRBJ1-1|TRBV29-1
CSVERGSSEAFF
TGCAGCGTTGAGAGAGGTTCATCTGAAGCTTTCTTT
>-|many|TRBJ1-1|TRBV29-1
CSVEATANTEAFF
TGCAGCGTTGAAGCCACAGCGAACACTGAAGCTTTCTTT
>TRBD1|many|TRBJ2-1|TRBV6-2/TRBV6-3
CATNIRTGKNEQFF
TGTGCCACTAATATAAGGACAGGCAAAAATGAGCAGTTCTTC
>TRBD2|-|TRBJ2-3|TRBV7-3
CASSLLAGGPDTQYF
TGTGCCAGCAGCCTCCTAGCGGGGGGGCCTGATACGCAGTATTTT
>-|-|TRBJ1-5|TRBV21-1
CASSGQGSFDGNQPQHF
TGTGCCAGCAGCGGACAGGGGTCCTTTGATGGCAATCAGCCCCAGCATTTT